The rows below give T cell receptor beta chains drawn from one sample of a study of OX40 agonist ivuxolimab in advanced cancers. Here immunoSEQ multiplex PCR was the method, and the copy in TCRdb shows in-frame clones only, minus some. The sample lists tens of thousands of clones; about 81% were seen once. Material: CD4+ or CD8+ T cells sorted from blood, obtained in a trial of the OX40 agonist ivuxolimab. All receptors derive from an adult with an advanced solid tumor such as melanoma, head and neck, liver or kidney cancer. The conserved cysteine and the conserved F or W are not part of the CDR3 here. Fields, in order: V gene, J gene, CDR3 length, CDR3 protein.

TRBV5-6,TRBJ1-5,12,ASSLAGGDQPQH
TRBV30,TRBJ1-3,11,AWSVSGRNTIY
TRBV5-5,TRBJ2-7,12,ASSLQTGVYEQY
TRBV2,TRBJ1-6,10,ASSDLASPLH
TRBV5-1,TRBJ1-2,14,ASSPIGGSSLLGYT
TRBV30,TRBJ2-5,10,AWTEYQETQY
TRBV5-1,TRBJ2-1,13,ASSFAGTSYNEQF
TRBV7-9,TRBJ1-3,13,ASSSGTVSGNTIY
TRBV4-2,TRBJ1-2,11,ASSQTGENGYT
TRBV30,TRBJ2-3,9,AWTGSDTQY
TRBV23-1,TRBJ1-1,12,ASSRGEGDTEAF
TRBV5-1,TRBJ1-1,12,ASSLDVSGNEAF
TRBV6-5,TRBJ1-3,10,ASSYSRGTIY
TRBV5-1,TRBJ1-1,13,ASSLTGISNTEAF
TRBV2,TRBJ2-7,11,AGSGGSLYEQY
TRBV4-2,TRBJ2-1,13,ASSPLGEGYNEQF
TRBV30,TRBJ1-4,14,ACERQSHWGNEKLF
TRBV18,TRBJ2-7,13,ASSPYMDSSYEQY
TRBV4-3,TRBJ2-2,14,ASSQLGQGTAGELF
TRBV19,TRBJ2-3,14,ASSMVAGGRTDTQY
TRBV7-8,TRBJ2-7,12,ASSPTSASLEQY
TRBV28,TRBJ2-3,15,ASSGPKEARPPDTQY
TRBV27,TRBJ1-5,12,ASSHRTSNQPQH
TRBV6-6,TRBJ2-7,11,ASSYVRAYEQY
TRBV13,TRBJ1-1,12,ASSWDSQNTEAF
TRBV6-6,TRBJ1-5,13,ASSLTRDRGQPQH
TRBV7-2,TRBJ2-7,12,ASSPGQSAYEQY
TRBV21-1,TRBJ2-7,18,ASSKKFPDSGQTSAYEQY
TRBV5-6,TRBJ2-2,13,ASSLQGGITGELF
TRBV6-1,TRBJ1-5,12,ASSQTVSNQPQH
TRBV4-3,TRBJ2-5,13,ASSQVYGGRGTQY
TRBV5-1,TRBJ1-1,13,ASSRLTGANTEAF
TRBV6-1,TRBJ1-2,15,ASSETTDSLRIYGYT
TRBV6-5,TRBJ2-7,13,ASSFVTSGAYEQY
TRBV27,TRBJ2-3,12,ASSLIVSTDTQY
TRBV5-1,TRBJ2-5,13,ASSLVPGGQETQY
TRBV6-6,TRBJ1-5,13,ASTKGRADNQPQH
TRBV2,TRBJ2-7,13,ASSSPSGGSYEQY
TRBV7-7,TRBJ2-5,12,ASSPRTGQETQY
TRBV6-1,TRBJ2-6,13,ASSEHRGWDNVLT
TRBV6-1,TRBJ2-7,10,ASSEALNEQY
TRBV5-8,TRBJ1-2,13,ASSLSERWVNGYT